The entry below gives a single TCR beta chain sequence along with its context. Its antigen is not identified. 13 Jbeta primers and 60 Vbeta primers were used for the PCR. The protocol was immunoSEQ multiplex PCR, while the TCRdb copy is restricted to in-frame clones and leaves out a portion. The sample records roughly 120,000 clones, over 70% being singletons. The entry originates in a study of cytomegalovirus exposure and HLA in healthy donors. The J segment lost 2 bases and the V segment lost 4 bases, leaving 3 bases of the junction unmatched. This CDR3 has 14 residues. Germline V gene lookup returns CDR1 MDHEN and CDR2 SYDVKM. Regarding the study as a whole: Sequencing depth roughly uniform across donors was assumed in presence/absence analyses. Several V segments, TRBV6-2 and TRBV6-3 among them, could not be told apart and were dropped. In a later analysis, TCR beta V- and J-gene trimming was associated with a missense DCLRE1C variant. It was confirmed in vitro that a few of the CMV-associated chains were specific for CMV antigens.

The J gene is TRBJ2-7, the V gene TRBV28; TRBD2 matches 9 bases. The TCR sequence derives from a woman aged 18-30 years in good health and CMV-seronegative. Input material: PBMCs. The CDR3 region has the DNA TGTGCCAGCAGTTCCCTAGCGGGGCCCTACGAGCAGTACTTC. It yields the protein CASSSLAGPYEQYF. The full variable domain, its missing parts supplied by reference TRBV28 and TRBJ2-7, is DVKVTQSSRYLVKRTGEKVFLECVQDMDHENMFWYRQDPGLGLRLIYFSYDVKMKEKGDIPEGYSVSREKKERFSLILESASTNQTSMYLCASSSLAGPYEQYFGPGTRLTVT.